A single TCR beta chain is shown here with its context. This receptor's antigen is unknown. Base qualities are not recorded, but no much larger clone differs from it by a single base. The immunoSEQ Assay, a bias-controlled multiplex PCR, was used to amplify TCRbeta CDR3 regions from genomic DNA. Processing in the source paper ran as follows. The number of nucleated cells in each sample was estimated from the amplification of reference gene primers within the assay. To quantify the absolute abundance of each unique TCRbeta CDR3 rearrangement, sequence reads were collapsed and filtered. Productive Simpson clonality was computed per sample as the square root of Simpson's diversity index over productive rearrangements. In its TCRdb copy, this immuneACCESS table keeps in-frame sequences only and misses some clones. Where compared with another copy, unresolved V genes explain less than half of these, and the others have no known cause. V and J calls and clone size follow that table, whereas D and trimming were derived from the DNA. This sample has about 140,000 clones in its table, and roughly 80% of those were observed once. Around 4% of the sample is taken by the ten largest.

Collaborating institutions collected whole blood in K2EDTA tubes following their own protocols. For TCRbeta analysis, collaborators shipped samples in one of three forms: frozen whole blood, isolated PBMCs, or DNA extracted from either of those sample types. The data were taken from a study of blood T cell repertoires in COVID-19 (dated by TCRdb to 2020 to 2022). With regard to the full study: Samples covering the acute and convalescent phases of COVID-19 were provided by collaborators in the United States, Italy and Spain. The prospective study material was composed of cDNA or gDNA derived from T cells, B-cell-depleted T cells, or PBMCs. Deeply sampled blood TCRbeta repertoires from subjects exposed to, actively infected with, or recovered from COVID-19 were included in the dataset. A freely available public database, intended as a resource for researchers studying the immune response to SARS-CoV-2, is where the repertoires were released. The samples were drawn from two sources: the first 160 participants of the ongoing ImmuneRACE study, and 1,200 or so subjects contributed by 6 global collaborators. Sample metadata almost always included a de-identified subject ID, COVID-19 status, age in years and sex. Where HLA class I and class II types were available, the types were taken from metadata supplied by the sample provider, not from assay-based typing. What the study reported, not specific to this receptor: The quantity of clinical and demographic metadata differed by source and by participant and was supplied without curation.

The V end loses 2 bases and the J end loses 0 bases, and a stretch of 10 bases separates them. The CDR3 numbers 15 residues from cysteine through phenylalanine. Of the read, only the CDR3 DNA is kept; its 45 bases are in frame from base 1. The germline V gene encodes CDR1 MNHEY and CDR2 SVGAGI. The TCR comes from a woman aged 55-70 years with acute or convalescent COVID-19. The rearranged chain carries TRBV6-5 and TRBJ1-1; TRBD1 is a possible D gene, resting on 5 matching bases. The sequenced material came from peripheral blood. The CDR3 region: CASSYRGSLNTEAFF. Read as DNA, the sequence is TGTGCCAGCAGTTACAGGGGCAGCTTGAACACTGAAGCTTTCTTT.